The 21 T cell receptor beta chains reported below all come from one sample, sequenced in a study of cytomegalovirus exposure and HLA in healthy donors. Primers: 60 Vbeta forward and 13 Jbeta reverse. Clones were sequenced by immunoSEQ multiplex PCR, and TCRdb holds only the in-frame ones, with some missing. This sample has 150,000 to 200,000 clones, with about 83% found just once. The source material was PBMCs. Every receptor here comes from a man aged 40-49 years in good health and CMV-seropositive.

The genes are TRBV6-4 and TRBJ2-1; 13 positions match TRBD2. After removal of 4 bases from V and 7 bases from J, the junction contained 4 bases not matched to a gene. This CDR3 is 15 amino acids long. In germline, CDR1 is MRHNA, CDR2 SNTAGT. The DNA for the CDR3 is TGTGCCAGCAGTGGTACTAGCGGGAGGGCGAATGAGCAGTTCTTC. It encodes CASSGTSGRANEQFF.

This chain uses TRBV10-3 with TRBJ2-5; 8 bases match TRBD2. Germline trimming cut 8 bases from V and 5 bases from J; bases unmatched to any gene: 4. CDR3 length: 12 amino acids. CDR1 is ENHRY, CDR2 SYGVKD, per germline. The CDR3 protein is CAIAGGGETQYF. For the CDR3, the DNA is TGTGCCATCGCGGGCGGGGGGGAGACCCAGTACTTC.

The V call is TRBV27, the J call TRBJ2-2, with 7 bases fitting TRBD2. This CDR3 is built from 16 residues. V trimming: 4 bases; J trimming: 0 bases; junction bases outside the gene matches: 5. Germline V gene data show CDR1 as MNHEY and CDR2 as SMNVEV (reference sequence). This CDR3 is CASSSGTSANTGELFF. CDR3 sequence (DNA): TGTGCCAGCAGTTCTGGAACTAGCGCGAACACCGGGGAGCTGTTTTTT.

V and J are TRBV9 and TRBJ2-5; weak D call: TRBD2 (5 bases). The CDR3 length is 14 residues. The germline V and J ends were trimmed by 1 base and 0 bases, with 7 bases remaining between them. In germline, CDR1 is SGDLS, CDR2 YYNGEE. CDR3 sequence reads: CASSVHGNQETQYF. CDR3 DNA sequence: TGTGCCAGCAGCGTACACGGGAACCAAGAGACCCAGTACTTC. Together with reference TRBV9 and TRBJ2-5, the CDR3 gives the full variable domain: DSGVTQTPKHLITATGQRVTLRCSPRSGDLSVYWYQQSLDQGLQFLIQYYNGEERAKGNILERFSAQQFPDLHSELNLSSLELGDSALYFCASSVHGNQETQYFGPGTRLLVL.

The chain is built from TRBV5-6 and TRBJ2-5, with 7 bases aligning to TRBD2. V trimming: 4 bases; J trimming: 4 bases; junction bases outside the gene matches: 10. The CDR3 is made up of 15 amino acids. Germline CDR1 reads SGHDT; CDR2 reads YYEEEE. CDR3 residues: CASSRAGEGPETQYF. CDR3 nucleotide sequence: TGTGCCAGCAGCCGGGCCGGGGAGGGCCCAGAGACCCAGTACTTC.

This sequence joins TRBV25-1 and TRBJ1-1; no reliable D call. The CDR3 extends over 13 amino acids. In germline, CDR1 is MGHDK, CDR2 SYGVNS. V was trimmed by 8 bases and J by 2 bases, leaving 12 bases between them. CDR3 coding DNA: TGTGCCAGCCGACCCGGGTTCAACACTGAAGCTTTCTTT. It is translated as CASRPGFNTEAFF.

A note on this clone: A junction boundary mismatches the germline segment, possibly from a read error. The J gene is TRBJ1-6, the V gene TRBV6-6; 7 bases map to TRBD1. Germline V gene sequence: CDR1 MNHNY, CDR2 SVGAGI (reference sequence). The CDR3 covers 14 residues. This CDR3 is CASRDQGDNSPPHF. DNA of the CDR3: TGTGCCAGCAGGGACCAGGGGGATAATTCACCCCCCCACTTT.

In its sample, this clone was seen once. V gene TRBV1 combines with J gene TRBJ2-2; the D call of TRBD1 is as the table states it, not checked on the DNA. TRBV1 is assigned pseudogene status. This CDR3 has 16 residues. DNA for the CDR3: TGCACCAGCACTGCTAGACAGGGTAGGGGGTCCGGGGAGCTGTTTTTT. This sequence encodes CTSTARQGRGSGELFF.

As regards this clone: Compared with germline, one end of the junction differs, possibly owing to a read error. The chain carries TRBV7-7 and TRBJ2-5; the match to TRBD1 covers 9 bases. The CDR3 extends over 15 amino acids. Per the germline V gene, CDR1 is SSHAT and CDR2 is FNYEAQ (reference sequence). The CDR3 region has the DNA TGTGCTAGCAGCTTATCCGGACAGGGGATAGAGACCCAGTACTTC. Encoded protein: CASSLSGQGIETQYF.

This clone has only one observation. The V gene is TRBV5-1, the J gene TRBJ2-3; 7 bases match TRBD2. The CDR3 consists of 13 residues. V was pared by 6 bases and J by 2 bases, with 3 bases of the junction left unmatched. Germline CDR1 SGHRS, CDR2 YFSETQ. Here the CDR3 DNA reads TGCGCCAGCACGGCGGGAGCCACAGATACGCAGTATTTT. It yields the protein CASTAGATDTQYF.

This clone was observed a handful of times. As DNA, the CDR3 is TGCGCCAGCAGCTCGACAGGTCGTGGAAACACCATATATTTT. Translation: CASSSTGRGNTIYF. This sequence joins TRBV5-1 and TRBJ1-3; D possibly corresponds to TRBD1 (6 bases). Looked up from germline, CDR1 is SGHRS and CDR2 is YFSETQ. V lost 3 bases and J lost 3, with 10 bases in between. The CDR3 totals 14 residues. The full variable domain, with the rest looked up from reference TRBV5-1 and TRBJ1-3, is KAGVTQTPRYLIKTRGQQVTLSCSPISGHRSVSWYQQTPGQGLQFLFEYFSETQRNKGNFPGRFSGRQFSNSRSEMNVSTLELGDSALYLCASSSTGRGNTIYFGEGSWLTVV.

V and J are TRBV6-6 and TRBJ1-4; D gene unclear. With 0 bases removed from V and 7 bases from J, the gap between germline ends came to 6 bases. Germline CDR1 reads MNHNY; CDR2 reads SVGAGI (reference sequence). The CDR3 is 13 residues long. CDR3 region: CASSYSISEKLFF. The CDR3 bases are TGTGCCAGCAGTTACTCGATCAGTGAAAAACTGTTTTTT.

The genes are TRBV7-8 and TRBJ1-2; 8 bases map to TRBD1. The CDR3 extends over 18 amino acids. Germline loops: CDR1 SGHVS, CDR2 FQNEAQ. Germline trimming cut 4 bases from V and 3 bases from J; bases unmatched to any gene: 16. The CDR3 region has the DNA TGTGCCAGCAGCTGGTCAACCTCCCCGACAGGGGTGGACTATGGCTACACCTTC. This translates into CASSWSTSPTGVDYGYTF.

V and J are TRBV15 and TRBJ2-1; tentative D call: TRBD2 (5 bases). The CDR3 sequence is 12 residues long. CDR1 and CDR2 (germline): LNHNV, YYDKDF (reference sequence). The ends were cut back, 5 bases at V and 10 bases at J, with 12 bases in the middle. CDR3 protein: CATSPGMQEQFF. For the CDR3, the DNA is TGTGCCACCAGCCCGGGGATGCAGGAGCAGTTCTTC.

Note on this clone: Germline is not matched at one junction end, which may reflect a read error. V gene TRBV28 combines with J gene TRBJ2-4; 12 nucleotides match TRBD2. This CDR3 has 16 amino acids. Germline V gene data show CDR1 as MDHEN and CDR2 as SYDVKM. As DNA, the CDR3 is TGTGCCAGCAGTAAGCTAGCGGGAGGGGCCAAAAACAGTCAGTACTTC. Protein product: CASSKLAGGAKNSQYF.

This clone was seen a few times. The chain combines TRBV29-1 with TRBJ2-1; 7 nucleotides agree with TRBD1. Looked up from germline, CDR1 is SQVTM and CDR2 is ANQGSEA. V was clipped by 7 bases and J by 6 bases; unmatched bases: 9. This CDR3 comprises 13 residues. The CDR3 DNA is TGCAGCGGCCGGGACAGTGGGGTCAATGAGCAGTTCTTC. Protein sequence: CSGRDSGVNEQFF.

The CDR3 region is CASNSYTGLHGELFF. In DNA form, the CDR3 reads TGCGCCAGCAACTCCTATACAGGGTTGCACGGGGAGCTGTTTTTT. The genes are TRBV5-1 and TRBJ2-2, with D possibly TRBD1 on 6 matching bases. The CDR3 is 15 amino acids. Germline values: CDR1 SGHRS, CDR2 YFSETQ. V was cut by 6 bases and J by 7 bases, with 19 bases left in between.

The chain joins TRBV6-1 to TRBJ2-1, with 8 bases matching TRBD1. V gave up 5 bases and J gave up 6 bases; unmatched junction bases: 9. CDR3 length equals 15 residues. In germline, CDR1 is MNHNS, CDR2 SASEGT. The CDR3 region is CASSFRGQGTNEQFF. The DNA of the CDR3 is TGTGCCAGCAGTTTCCGTGGACAGGGTACCAATGAGCAGTTCTTC.

This rearrangement joins TRBV5-1 to TRBJ1-4, with 8 bases identical to TRBD1. J gave up 4 bases and V 2 bases, and 4 bases lay outside the gene matches. Germline V gene sequence: CDR1 SGHRS, CDR2 YFSETQ. The CDR3 totals 15 residues. CDR3 nucleotide sequence: TGCGCCAGCAGCTTCACAGGGGGGAGTAATGAAAAACTGTTTTTT. It is translated as CASSFTGGSNEKLFF.

This chain joins TRBV5-1 and TRBJ2-7; TRBD2 agrees at 9 bases. Germline values: CDR1 SGHRS, CDR2 YFSETQ. CDR3 length: 15 amino acids. J gave up 4 bases and V 3 bases, and 8 bases lay outside the gene matches. CDR3 amino acids: CASSWGLATSYEQYF. DNA of the CDR3: TGCGCCAGCAGCTGGGGACTAGCAACCTCTTACGAGCAGTACTTC.

The chain couples TRBV5-1 to TRBJ1-5; possible D gene TRBD1, 6 bases. The germline CDR1 and CDR2 sequences are SGHRS and YFSETQ. The V and J ends lost 1 base and 0 bases respectively, with 11 bases between them. The length of the CDR3 is 16 residues. DNA for the CDR3: TGCGCCAGCAGCTTGAACGGACAGCATAGCAATCAGCCCCAGCATTTT. This translates into CASSLNGQHSNQPQHF.